This is a list of T cell receptor beta chains from one sample in a study of CD4 and CD8 cells across lung adenocarcinoma regions. TCRdb re-derived calls from the PCR reads in MiXCR, one entry per CDR3 protein. The data contain approximately 9,600 distinct CDR3 sequences, approximately 50% of them singletons. The specimen was CD4+ T cells from the margin of a lung tumor. These receptors all stem from a male donor with lung adenocarcinoma. The CD4 and CD8 labels of this study may be unreliable. CDR3s include the opening cysteine and the closing phenylalanine or tryptophan. Fields, in order: CDR3 DNA, CDR3 protein, clone size, D gene, V gene, J gene. The D gene is left open where the match is weak. Part of the rows lack a size; the others show once, few, many or a class for expanded clones.

TGTGCCTGGATAAGGAGGAGCTTT	CAWIRRSF	.	.	TRBV30	TRBJ2-5
TGCAGTGCTAGAGCAGAACAGACCACTGAAGCTTTCTTT	CSARAEQTTEAFF	few	.	TRBV20-1	TRBJ1-1
TGTGCCAGCAGCCCAAGGACCCTCTCCGCCGGGCAGTACTTC	CASSPRTLSAGQYF	few	.	TRBV7-2	TRBJ2-7
TGTGCCAGCAGCCTTTATGGGCGGGAGGGCCTCGGGAACGAGCAGTACTTC	CASSLYGREGLGNEQYF	medium-sized	TRBD2	TRBV7-8	TRBJ2-7
TGTGCCAGCAGACAGGGTTCTGGAAACACCATATATTTT	CASRQGSGNTIYF	.	.	TRBV6-1	TRBJ1-3
TGTGCCACCAGTGACCCCAATCTAGGGGGCTCCTACAATGAGCAGTTCTTC	CATSDPNLGGSYNEQFF	many	.	TRBV24-1	TRBJ2-1
TGTGCCAGCAGCCAAGAATGGCAAGGAGCTTTCTTT	CASSQEWQGAFF	many	.	TRBV14	TRBJ1-1
TGTGCCAGCCAACTGGGACCGGGACAGGGACGCTATGGCTACACCTTC	CASQLGPGQGRYGYTF	few	TRBD1	TRBV6-1	TRBJ1-2
TGTGCCAGCAGTGCCACCGGGACAGACTATGGCTACACCTTC	CASSATGTDYGYTF	.	TRBD1	TRBV6-1	TRBJ1-2
TGTGCCAGCGGGCGGACCGGGCAGGCAACCTACGAGCAGTACTTC	CASGRTGQATYEQYF	.	.	TRBV6-1	TRBJ2-7
TGTGCCTCCGTTAGGGGGATGTGGGCCAAAAATACTCAGTATTTC	CASVRGMWAKNTQYF	once	.	TRBV30	TRBJ2-4
TGTGCCAGCAGTTTAGGTAGGACAGGCGGTAACATTCAGTACTTC	CASSLGRTGGNIQYF	.	TRBD1	TRBV12-3/TRBV12-4	TRBJ2-4
TGTGCCTGGAGTAGGGAAGGGGCTACCTATAATTCACCCCTCCACTTT	CAWSREGATYNSPLHF	.	.	TRBV30	TRBJ1-6
TGTGCCAGCAGTCCTGGACTAGCAAGGTCAGAAGCGCAGTATTTT	CASSPGLARSEAQYF	.	TRBD2	TRBV6-1	TRBJ2-3
TGTGCGGGCGGCCAGTCTGGCAGCAACAATGCGCAGTATTTT	CAGGQSGSNNAQYF	.	.	TRBV10-3	TRBJ2-3
TGTGCCAGCAGCCAACAAATTGGGTCTAACTATGGCTACACCTTC	CASSQQIGSNYGYTF	few	.	TRBV3-1	TRBJ1-2
TGTGCCACGGGGCGGTACGCGACAGATACGCAGTACTTC	CATGRYATDTQYF	.	.	TRBV6-2/TRBV6-3	TRBJ2-4
TGCGCCAGCAGCCAAGATAGTGGCGCGGGGCTGGGAGCCAAAAATATGCAGTACTTC	CASSQDSGAGLGAKNMQYF	.	.	TRBV4-1	TRBJ2-4
TGTGCCAGCAGTCCCGGGACAGGGCTTAACTATGGCTACACCTTC	CASSPGTGLNYGYTF	.	TRBD1	TRBV6-1	TRBJ1-2
TGTGCCAGCAGTCGGTCGGGGGCCTACAATGAGCAGTTCTTC	CASSRSGAYNEQFF	once	.	TRBV27	TRBJ2-1
TGTGCCAGCAGTGAAGTTCCGTTTGACGGGGAGCTGTTTTTT	CASSEVPFDGELFF	.	.	TRBV6-1	TRBJ2-2
TGCGCCAGCAGCTTGGGGTCTAGCGGTGCCCAAGAGACCCAGTACTTC	CASSLGSSGAQETQYF	.	TRBD2	TRBV5-1	TRBJ2-5
TGTGCCAGCAGTTACGCCAGGGACTCTGACAATGAGCAGTTCTTC	CASSYARDSDNEQFF	many	.	TRBV6-2/TRBV6-3	TRBJ2-1
TGTGCCAGCAGTCCAAGCGGGAGGGCCTACAATGAGCAGTTCTTC	CASSPSGRAYNEQFF	.	TRBD2	TRBV6-1	TRBJ2-1
TGTGCCAGCAGCCAAGGGTTCGGGGGGAGGGAGACCCAGTACTTC	CASSQGFGGRETQYF	few	TRBD2	TRBV3-1	TRBJ2-5
TGTGCCACGGGGCGTGGAGCCAAAGATACGCAGTACTTC	CATGRGAKDTQYF	few	.	TRBV6-1	TRBJ2-7
TGCAGTGCCTCGCTAGCGGGAGGTTCCCGCGGCAATGAGCAGTTCTTC	CSASLAGGSRGNEQFF	.	TRBD2	TRBV20-1	TRBJ2-1
TGTGCCAGCAGTTACTTATTCGAACTTGGAAACACCATATATTTT	CASSYLFELGNTIYF	medium-sized	.	TRBV6-5	TRBJ1-3
TGTGCCAGCAGAGGACAAACCGGGGAGCTGTTTTTT	CASRGQTGELFF	.	.	TRBV27	TRBJ2-2
TGTGCCAGCAGTTCTCCGGGACTAGCGGGACCTGAGCAGTTCTTC	CASSSPGLAGPEQFF	medium-sized	TRBD2	TRBV6-5	TRBJ2-1